The clone carrying this T cell receptor (beta chain) was counted a few times. This sample is drawn from a study of blood T cell repertoires in COVID-19. Looking at the study overall: From T cells, B-cell-depleted T cells, or PBMCs came the material, which was cDNA or gDNA.

Profiled with immunoSEQ multiplex PCR; TCRdb holds only in-frame clones, not every one. The sample holds some 240,000 clones; 80% are singletons and the top ten take about 13%. The CDR3 runs to 13 residues. Germline assignment: CDR1 PRHDT and CDR2 FYEKMQ (reference sequence). V was trimmed by 5 bases and J by 0 bases, leaving 8 bases between them. The sequence came from a human donor in a cohort sampled during active COVID-19. Sequences were obtained from peripheral blood. The rearrangement links TRBV13 to TRBJ2-7; D is uncertain. CDR3 amino acids: CASSPLLSYEQYF. CDR3 in DNA: TGTGCCAGCAGCCCCCTTCTCTCCTACGAGCAGTACTTC. The variable domain in full, completed from reference TRBV13 and TRBJ2-7, reads AAGVIQSPRHLIKEKRETATLKCYPIPRHDTVYWYQQGPGQDPQFLISFYEKMQSDKGSIPDRFSAQQFSDYHSELNMSSLELGDSALYFCASSPLLSYEQYFGPGTRLTVT.